This record looks at one T cell receptor beta chain sequence and its context. Ten or more counts support this clonotype. No cognate antigen has been identified for it. Base qualities are not at hand, and no much larger clone is one base apart. This specimen's time point label, per the study, means: newly diagnosed GD, antithyroid drugs for less than 3 months. RNA was extracted from PBMCs in TRIzol for both TCR sequencing and RNA sequencing. The diagnosis of Graves' disease followed American Thyroid Association guidelines. Patients were recruited from an endocrinology department in Xi'an, China. From each patient, 7.5 to 9.5 milliliters of peripheral blood was collected into an EDTA anticoagulant tube. Ficoll Paque Plus density gradient separation was used to isolate PBMCs, and no further T cell sorting was performed. An Agilent 2100 Bioanalyzer and agarose gel were used to check RNA quality, and a NanoDrop 2000 was used to measure RNA concentration.

The data belong to a study of regulatory T cells in long-lasting Graves disease (dated by TCRdb to the early 2020s). In terms of the full investigation: Newly diagnosed Graves' disease patients had taken antithyroid drugs for less than 3 months. This study used TCR sequencing and RNA sequencing of peripheral blood to compare persistent Graves' disease patients against newly diagnosed Graves' disease patients. The study was registered as a clinical trial and conducted in China. A total of around 35 samples were covered by TCR sequencing, comprising about 13 persistent and about 20 newly diagnosed Graves' disease patients. Here is what the overall study found, with its caveats: Only the TCR beta chain was sequenced and analyzed. Preferential use of TRBV28, TRBJ1-2 and TRBJ2-5 was observed in persistent disease, whereas TRBV20-1 and TRBJ2-1 were favored in newly diagnosed disease. Persistent Graves' disease patients showed lower TCR Shannon entropy and fewer highly expanded clones than newly diagnosed patients, suggesting clonal expansion. Only peripheral blood was studied, because thyroid tissue, the primary lesion, was inaccessible. Persistent patients shared more public clonotypes among themselves (2,741) than newly diagnosed patients did (about 970). The small sample size was acknowledged by the authors as a limitation that may reduce accuracy.

The CDR3 sequence holds 13 residues, the cysteine and phenylalanine included. CDR3 DNA only is kept here, 39 bases in frame from base 1. The V end loses 6 bases and the J end loses 1 base, and a stretch of 9 bases separates them. CDR1 ENHRY and CDR2 SYGVKD were looked up in the germline V gene. The library was made by multiplex PCR. TCRdb names Illumina HiSeq 4000 as the instrument used. iRepertoire HTBI primers and Arm-PCR amplification of CDR3 regions were used to construct TCR beta libraries. Gel purification was performed on PCR products prior to sequencing. Concerning the study's data processing: A total of roughly 58 TRBV and 14 TRBJ segments were identified across samples and were used for gene usage analysis of CDR3 amino acid clonotypes. COPE and FqMerger were used to merge the filtered high-quality paired reads into contigs. BLAST was used to align contigs to IMGT TRBV, TRBD and TRBJ reference genes, with CDR3 defined following IMGT. Clonotypes above 0.1% frequency were classified as highly expanded clones. Shannon entropy served as the measure of repertoire diversity, while the Gini coefficient captured V-J evenness. A clonotype was considered public if more than one individual shared it. TCRdb took the public reads, trimmed them with fastp at Q25, ran MiXCR for clone calling and kept in-frame beta chains. A single entry per CDR3 protein holds the most common genes and DNA from its merged rows. TCRdb assigned the V and J calls; the authors' analysis was not used. Present in this sample are fewer than 650,000 distinct CDR3 sequences, 16% of which were seen just once. The ten most abundant clones make up about 18% of the sample.

This same sample was also part of a study on T cells in Graves' hyperthyroidism and ophthalmopathy. The second study reports: Stable Graves' hyperthyroidism was defined as no progression to ophthalmopathy during 18 months of follow-up. The hyperthyroidism patients were between 18 and 65 years old and newly diagnosed, with a disease duration of less than 2 months. The study excluded patients with uncontrolled infections, other autoimmune diseases, pregnancy or lactation. Clinical symptoms, serum thyroxine and TRAb, thyroid ultrasound, and orbital computed tomography formed the basis for the diagnoses. A first-round RT-PCR of the TCR CDR3 used the HTBI primer set with the Qiagen OneStep RT-PCR kit. Most expanded thyroid clonotypes (frequency above 0.001) were also detected in blood, suggesting blood repertoires may reflect thyroid immune responses. Ophthalmopathy was separated from stable hyperthyroidism by a 13 V-J signature model, with just over 85% sensitivity and 81% to 82% specificity obtained in cross-validation and 80%/75% obtained in testing. During validation, the model predicted progression to ophthalmopathy a median of about 6.3 months ahead of onset, with 70.59% sensitivity and more than 72% specificity. To identify distinguishing TCR V-J signatures, a discovery cohort of about 100 patients was used, comprising 40 to 45 with Graves' ophthalmopathy and roughly 60 with stable Graves' hyperthyroidism. Prospective prediction of ophthalmopathy was tested in an independent validation cohort of fewer than 20 hyperthyroidism patients and roughly 16 patients who later progressed to ophthalmopathy. The approximately 90 discovery patients were randomly split 7:3 into training and test sets. In addition, the study compared T-cell repertoires in thyroid tissue and in blood from five or six Graves' hyperthyroidism patients. Following sampling, methimazole starting at 30 mg daily was given to hyperthyroidism patients, and high-dose intravenous methylprednisolone was given to ophthalmopathy patients. A second multiplex PCR round built the libraries, followed by size selection and purification. Libraries were sequenced paired-end with 100 bp reads on an Illumina HiSeq2000. SOAPnuke was used to process the raw data, throwing out any read that contained adapters or uncalled bases, had a mean Phred below 15, or lacked an exact constant-primer or identifier match. COPE v1.2.5 was used to merge high-quality paired reads, and clonotypes were defined as unique nucleotide sequences. MiTCR v1.1 was used to align the clonotypes against IMGT TRBV, TRBD and TRBJ reference segments. The analysis included only V-J combinations with a frequency above 0.0001, which together covered roughly 99% of the repertoires. A TCS score was defined as the ratio of F50 (clonal expansion) to E x V (chaos), with BLOSUM62-based TCRdist applied between CDR3 peptides within each V-J. Welch's t-statistics and random forest reduced 450 to 600 V-J features to roughly 13, which were used in a naive Bayes classifier (R e1071). No statistical method was used to set the sample size in advance, and investigators knew the group allocation. The paper reports TCR Vbeta CDR3 sequencing of some 140 peripheral blood samples: 40 or so ophthalmopathy, fewer than 80 hyperthyroidism and approximately 17 progressor patients.

The chain couples TRBV10-3 to TRBJ1-1; TRBD1 is perhaps the D gene, given 6 matching bases. The material was peripheral blood mononuclear cells (PBMCs), obtained at new diagnosis, from a patient treated with antithyroid drugs. This receptor was taken from a woman in her thirties with Graves disease. Donor details come from another sample of the same person, matched by shared clones. This receptor carries the CDR3 CAISRGQNTEAFF. The sequenced DNA: TGTGCCATCAGCAGGGGCCAGAACACTGAAGCTTTCTTT.